Listed here are 2 T cell receptor beta chains from one sample, sequenced in a study of identifying expanded T cells in peripheral blood. The data were produced by immunoSEQ multiplex PCR, yet TCRdb's version contains in-frame clones alone and is incomplete. The sample has over 80,000 clones, approximately 83% seen once. The material sequenced was blood. The receptors were sampled from a person aged 18-70 years in good health.

The rearrangement links TRBV15 to TRBJ1-3, with 7 bases identical to TRBD1. The germline gives CDR1 LNHNV, CDR2 YYDKDF (reference sequence). V shed 2 bases and J 2 bases; nucleotides not matched to a gene: 9. This CDR3 contains 17 residues. As DNA, the CDR3 is TGTGCCACCAGCAGATTCCCACAGGGGTTTACTGGAAACACCATATATTTT. Its protein is CATSRFPQGFTGNTIYF. Full variable domain (outside the CDR3, taken from reference TRBV15 and TRBJ1-3): DAMVIQNPRYQVTQFGKPVTLSCSQTLNHNVMYWYQQKSSQAPKLLFHYYDKDFNNEADTPDNFQSRRPNTSFCFLDIRSPGLGDTAMYLCATSRFPQGFTGNTIYFGEGSWLTVV.

This chain connects TRBV4-1 to TRBJ1-1, with D maybe TRBD1 (5 bases). Germline V CDR1 and CDR2: MGHRA, YSYEKL. V gave up 1 base and J gave up 4 bases, with 19 bases separating them. The CDR3 totals 17 residues. The CDR3 here is CASSQVLPQNRITEAFF. The CDR3 nucleotides are TGCGCCAGCAGCCAAGTACTCCCTCAAAACAGGATCACTGAAGCTTTCTTT.